These T cell receptor beta chains were read from a single sample in a study of breast tumors, draining lymph nodes, adjacent tissues. From the multiplex PCR reads, TCRdb called clonotypes with MiXCR, one entry per CDR3 protein. The sample has over 200,000 distinct CDR3 sequences, approximately 30% seen once; the top ten hold more than 1.3%. The sequencing sample was made of axillary lymph node tissue. These TCRs come from a female donor with breast cancer. Some clones in this sample may be carry-over from other donors' samples. Each CDR3 is given with its conserved first and last residue. The D gene is left open where the match is weak. The size of a clone is reported for some rows only, either as once, few or many, or as a class for expanded clones.

J gene,D gene,clone size,V gene,CDR3 protein,CDR3 DNA
TRBJ2-5,.,.,TRBV20-1,CSASSARLQETQYF,TGCAGTGCTAGTTCCGCGCGACTCCAAGAGACCCAGTACTTC
TRBJ1-2,TRBD1,.,TRBV7-8,CASSARQGVGYTF,TGTGCCAGCAGCGCACGACAGGGGGTCGGCTACACCTTC
TRBJ1-2,TRBD1,.,TRBV15,CATSRDPRTGDNYGYTF,TGTGCCACCAGCAGAGATCCTAGGACAGGGGACAACTATGGCTACACCTTC
TRBJ2-4,.,many,TRBV5-5,CASSADRRDIQYF,TGTGCCAGCAGCGCGGACAGGAGGGACATTCAGTACTTC
TRBJ2-1,TRBD2,many,TRBV12-3/TRBV12-4,CASTGTSGSNYNEQFF,TGTGCCAGCACCGGGACTAGCGGGAGTAATTACAATGAGCAGTTCTTC
TRBJ2-3,TRBD2,.,TRBV15,CATSRDGTSGRAGTQYF,TGTGCCACCAGCAGAGATGGGACTAGCGGGAGGGCCGGTACGCAGTATTTT
TRBJ2-3,.,many,TRBV12-3/TRBV12-4,CASTKGWEHTDTQYF,TGTGCCAGCACCAAAGGATGGGAACACACAGATACGCAGTATTTT
TRBJ2-2,TRBD2,many,TRBV7-2,CASSLLGTSGIQSTGELFF,TGTGCCAGCAGCTTATTAGGGACTAGCGGGATCCAAAGCACCGGGGAGCTGTTTTTT
TRBJ1-3,.,many,TRBV7-8,CASSSGRGNTIYF,TGTGCCAGCAGCTCAGGGAGGGGAAACACCATATATTTT
TRBJ2-2,.,.,TRBV6-5,CASRRGANTGELFF,TGTGCCAGCAGGCGGGGCGCGAACACCGGGGAGCTGTTTTTT
TRBJ2-7,.,many,TRBV9,CASSVSPGNTYEQYF,TGTGCCAGCAGCGTCAGTCCCGGGAATACCTACGAGCAGTACTTC
TRBJ1-1,.,few,TRBV2,CASLTTENTEAFF,TGTGCCAGCCTAACCACAGAGAACACTGAAGCTTTCTTT
TRBJ1-6,.,many,TRBV7-9,CASSLGAVGGIRSPLHF,TGTGCCAGCAGCCTCGGGGCTGTCGGCGGTATTCGTTCACCCCTCCACTTT
TRBJ1-2,.,.,TRBV19,CASSGGGGVYTF,TGTGCCAGTAGTGGGGGTGGTGGTGTCTACACCTTC
TRBJ2-3,.,many,TRBV12-5,CATGQGGTDTQYF,TGTGCTACGGGGCAGGGTGGGACAGATACGCAGTATTTT
TRBJ2-1,.,many,TRBV5-4,CASSLPPGESHNEQFF,TGTGCCAGCAGCTTACCCCCCGGGGAAAGTCACAATGAGCAGTTCTTC
TRBJ2-7,.,.,TRBV6-1,CASSPRGENPYEQYF,TGTGCCAGCAGTCCAAGGGGGGAGAATCCCTACGAGCAGTACTTC
TRBJ2-1,TRBD2,many,TRBV6-2/TRBV6-3,CASSPTSVSYNEQFF,TGTGCCAGCAGCCCTACTAGCGTATCCTACAATGAGCAGTTCTTC
TRBJ1-1,.,.,TRBV6-1,CAGSPRRGEAFF,TGTGCCGGCAGTCCCCGGAGGGGTGAAGCTTTCTTT
TRBJ2-7,.,once,TRBV5-6,CASSGGLGLGEQYF,TGTGCCAGCAGCGGGGGACTGGGGCTCGGGGAGCAGTACTTC
TRBJ2-2,TRBD2,many,TRBV5-1,CASSFSLADTGELFF,TGCGCCAGCAGCTTTTCACTAGCGGACACCGGGGAGCTGTTTTTT
TRBJ2-7,.,many,TRBV7-9,CASSLGPLWQYF,TGTGCCAGCAGCTTAGGCCCTTTATGGCAGTACTTC
TRBJ2-1,TRBD2,many,TRBV6-1,CASSESSGESNEQFF,TGTGCCAGCAGTGAATCTAGCGGGGAAAGCAATGAGCAGTTCTTC
TRBJ2-5,.,.,TRBV29-1,CGVEDLGSSVETQYF,TGCGGCGTTGAAGATCTGGGGTCGTCGGTGGAGACCCAGTACTTC
TRBJ2-7,.,.,TRBV7-2,CASRHPDSLYF,TGTGCCAGCAGGCACCCGGACAGTTTATACTTC
TRBJ1-5,.,.,TRBV28,CASSTTGGDQPQHF,TGTGCCAGCAGTACAACTGGAGGAGATCAGCCCCAGCATTTT